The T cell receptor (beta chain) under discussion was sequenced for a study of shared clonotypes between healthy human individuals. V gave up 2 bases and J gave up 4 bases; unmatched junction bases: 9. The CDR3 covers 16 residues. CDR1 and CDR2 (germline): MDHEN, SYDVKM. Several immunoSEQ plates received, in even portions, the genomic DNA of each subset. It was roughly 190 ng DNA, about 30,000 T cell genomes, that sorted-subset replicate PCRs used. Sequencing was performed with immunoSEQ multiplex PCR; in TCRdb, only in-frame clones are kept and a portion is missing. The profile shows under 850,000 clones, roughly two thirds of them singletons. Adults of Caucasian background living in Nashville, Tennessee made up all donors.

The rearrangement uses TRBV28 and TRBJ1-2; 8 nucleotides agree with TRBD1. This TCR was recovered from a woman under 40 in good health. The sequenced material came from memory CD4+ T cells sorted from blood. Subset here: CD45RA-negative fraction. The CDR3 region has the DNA TGTGCCAGCAGTTTAACCCAGGGGGCGTCCTTCTATGGCTACACCTTC. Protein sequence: CASSLTQGASFYGYTF.